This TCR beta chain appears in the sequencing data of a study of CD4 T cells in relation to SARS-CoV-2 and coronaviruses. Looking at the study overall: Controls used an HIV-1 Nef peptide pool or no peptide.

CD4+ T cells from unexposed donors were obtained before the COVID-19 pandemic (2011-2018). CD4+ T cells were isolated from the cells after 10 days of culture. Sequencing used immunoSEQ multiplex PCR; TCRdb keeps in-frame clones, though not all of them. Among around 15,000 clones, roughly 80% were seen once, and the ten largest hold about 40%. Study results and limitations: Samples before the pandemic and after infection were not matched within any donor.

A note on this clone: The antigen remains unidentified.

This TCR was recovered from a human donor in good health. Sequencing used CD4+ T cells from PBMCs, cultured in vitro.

CDR3 protein: CASSVGREGANYGYTF. In nucleotides, the CDR3 is TGTGCCAGCAGCGTAGGCAGGGAAGGAGCTAACTATGGCTACACCTTC. V gene TRBV9 combines with J gene TRBJ1-2, with TRBD1 as a possible D gene (5 bases). Germline-derived CDR1 and CDR2 are SGDLS and YYNGEE. The germline V and J ends were trimmed by 0 bases and 0 bases, with 12 bases remaining between them. The CDR3 consists of 16 residues.